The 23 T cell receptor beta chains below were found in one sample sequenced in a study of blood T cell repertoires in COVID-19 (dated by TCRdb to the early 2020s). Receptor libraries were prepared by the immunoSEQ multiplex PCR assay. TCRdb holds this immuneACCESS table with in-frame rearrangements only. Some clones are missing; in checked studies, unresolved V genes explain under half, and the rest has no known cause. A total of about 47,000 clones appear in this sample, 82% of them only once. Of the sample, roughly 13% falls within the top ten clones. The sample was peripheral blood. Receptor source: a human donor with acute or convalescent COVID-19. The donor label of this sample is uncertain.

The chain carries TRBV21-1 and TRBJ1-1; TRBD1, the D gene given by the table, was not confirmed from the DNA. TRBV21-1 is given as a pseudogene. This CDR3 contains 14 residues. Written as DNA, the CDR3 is TGTGCCAGCAGTAGACAGGGTAAGGGCACTGAAGCTTTCTTT. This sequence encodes CASSRQGKGTEAFF.

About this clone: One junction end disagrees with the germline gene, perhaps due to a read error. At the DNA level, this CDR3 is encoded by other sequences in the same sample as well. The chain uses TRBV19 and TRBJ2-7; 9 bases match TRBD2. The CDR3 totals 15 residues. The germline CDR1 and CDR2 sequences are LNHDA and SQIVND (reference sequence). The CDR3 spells CASSSVSGGGYEQYF. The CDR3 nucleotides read TGTGCCAGTAGTTCCGTTAGCGGGGGAGGCTACGAGCAGTACTTT.

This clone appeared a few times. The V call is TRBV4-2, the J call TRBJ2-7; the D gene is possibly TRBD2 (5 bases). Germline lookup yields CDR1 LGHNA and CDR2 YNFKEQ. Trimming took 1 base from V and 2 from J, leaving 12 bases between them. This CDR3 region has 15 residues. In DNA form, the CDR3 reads TGTGCCAGCAGCCAAGCACGGGGAAATACCTACGAGCAGTACTTC. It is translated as CASSQARGNTYEQYF.

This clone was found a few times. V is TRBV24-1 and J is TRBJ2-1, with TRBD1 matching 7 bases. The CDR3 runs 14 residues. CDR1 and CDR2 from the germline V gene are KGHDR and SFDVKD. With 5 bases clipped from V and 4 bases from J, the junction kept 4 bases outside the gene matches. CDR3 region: CATSGTGRYNEQFF. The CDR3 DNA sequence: TGTGCCACCAGTGGGACAGGCCGATACAATGAGCAGTTCTTC.

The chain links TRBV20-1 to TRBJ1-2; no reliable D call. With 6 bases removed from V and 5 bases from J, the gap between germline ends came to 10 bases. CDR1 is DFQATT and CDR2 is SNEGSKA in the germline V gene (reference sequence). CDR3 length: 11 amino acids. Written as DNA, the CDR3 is TGCAGTGCCATCACAGATTATGGCTACACCTTC. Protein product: CSAITDYGYTF.

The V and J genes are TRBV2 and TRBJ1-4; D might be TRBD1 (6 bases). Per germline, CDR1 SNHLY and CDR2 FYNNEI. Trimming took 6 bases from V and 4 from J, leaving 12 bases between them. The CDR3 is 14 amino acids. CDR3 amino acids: CASSPGHFNEKLFF. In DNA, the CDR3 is TGTGCCAGCAGCCCGGGACACTTTAATGAAAAACTGTTTTTT.

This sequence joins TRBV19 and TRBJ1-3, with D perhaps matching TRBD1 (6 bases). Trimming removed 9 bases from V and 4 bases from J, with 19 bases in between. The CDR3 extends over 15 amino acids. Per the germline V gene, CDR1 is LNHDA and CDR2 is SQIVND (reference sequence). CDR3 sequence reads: CASSLKGGSGNTIYF. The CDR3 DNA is TGTGCCAGCTCATTGAAGGGGGGGTCGGGAAACACCATATATTTT.

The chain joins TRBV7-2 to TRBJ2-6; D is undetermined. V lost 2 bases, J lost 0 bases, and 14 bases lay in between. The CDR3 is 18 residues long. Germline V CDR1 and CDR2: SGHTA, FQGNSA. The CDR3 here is CASSLHGRNPSGANVLTF. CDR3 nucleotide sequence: TGTGCCAGCAGCTTACATGGCAGGAACCCCTCTGGGGCCAACGTCCTGACTTTC.

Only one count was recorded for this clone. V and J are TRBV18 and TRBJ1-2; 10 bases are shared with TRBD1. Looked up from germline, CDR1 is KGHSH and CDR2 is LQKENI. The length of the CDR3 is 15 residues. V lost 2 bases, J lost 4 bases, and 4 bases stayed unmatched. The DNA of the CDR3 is TGTGCCAGCTCACCATCGACAGGGGGCCTCTATGGCTACACCTTC. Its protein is CASSPSTGGLYGYTF. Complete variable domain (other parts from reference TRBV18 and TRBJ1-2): NAGVMQNPRHLVRRRGQEARLRCSPMKGHSHVYWYRQLPEEGLKFMVYLQKENIIDESGMPKERFSAEFPKEGPSILRIQQVVRGDSAAYFCASSPSTGGLYGYTFGSGTRLTVV.

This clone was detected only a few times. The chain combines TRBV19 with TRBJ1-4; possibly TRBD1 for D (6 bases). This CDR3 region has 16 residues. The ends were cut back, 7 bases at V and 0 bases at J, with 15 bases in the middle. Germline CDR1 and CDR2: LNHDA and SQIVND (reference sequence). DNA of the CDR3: TGTGCCAGTACACGGCAGGGGACTACAACTAATGAAAAACTGTTTTTT. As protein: CASTRQGTTTNEKLFF.

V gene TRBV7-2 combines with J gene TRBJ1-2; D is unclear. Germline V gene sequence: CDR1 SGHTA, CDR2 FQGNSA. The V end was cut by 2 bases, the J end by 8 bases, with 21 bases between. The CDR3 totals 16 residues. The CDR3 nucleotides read TGTGCCAGCAGCTTAATCCCCCCCTCCCCCCGGGGAGGCTACACCTTC. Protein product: CASSLIPPSPRGGYTF.

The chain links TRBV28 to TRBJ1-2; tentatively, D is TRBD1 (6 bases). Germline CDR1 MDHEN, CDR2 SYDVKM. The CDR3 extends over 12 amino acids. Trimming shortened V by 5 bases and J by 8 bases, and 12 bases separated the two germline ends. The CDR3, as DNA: TGTGCCAGCAGTGACAGGCCTAGGGGCTACACCTTC. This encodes CASSDRPRGYTF.

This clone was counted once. This CDR3 reads CSVIPGQTADTQYF. For the CDR3, the DNA is TGCAGCGTTATCCCGGGACAGACGGCAGATACGCAGTATTTT. The gene calls are TRBV29-1 and TRBJ2-3; 7 bases match TRBD1. There are 14 residues in the CDR3. Germline-derived CDR1 and CDR2 are SQVTM and ANQGSEA. The trim removed 5 bases at V and 4 bases at J, leaving 9 bases unmatched.

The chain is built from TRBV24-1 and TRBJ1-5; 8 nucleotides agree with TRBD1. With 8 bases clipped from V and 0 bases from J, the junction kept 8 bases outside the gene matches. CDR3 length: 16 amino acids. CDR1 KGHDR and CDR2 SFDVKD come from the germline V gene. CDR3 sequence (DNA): TGTGCCACCACCACCGGGACAGGTGATAGCAATCAGCCCCAGCATTTT. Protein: CATTTGTGDSNQPQHF.

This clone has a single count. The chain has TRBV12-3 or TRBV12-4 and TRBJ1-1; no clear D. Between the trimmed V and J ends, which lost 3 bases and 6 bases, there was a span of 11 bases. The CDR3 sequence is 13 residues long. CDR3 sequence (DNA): TGTGCCAGCAGTTTTCATCCGGGGTCTGAAGCTTTCTTT. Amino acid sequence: CASSFHPGSEAFF.

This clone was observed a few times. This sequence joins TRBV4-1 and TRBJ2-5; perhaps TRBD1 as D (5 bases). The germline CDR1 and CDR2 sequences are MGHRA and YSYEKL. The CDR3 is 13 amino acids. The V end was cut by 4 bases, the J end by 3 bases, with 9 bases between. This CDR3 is CASSLPTEETQYF. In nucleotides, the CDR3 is TGCGCCAGCAGCCTACCGACAGAAGAGACCCAGTACTTC.

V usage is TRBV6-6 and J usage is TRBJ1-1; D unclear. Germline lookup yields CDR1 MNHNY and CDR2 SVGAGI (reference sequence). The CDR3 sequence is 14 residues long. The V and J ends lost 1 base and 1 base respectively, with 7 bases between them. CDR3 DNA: TGTGCCAGCAGTTACTATGGGAGGAACACTGAAGCTTTCTTT. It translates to CASSYYGRNTEAFF.

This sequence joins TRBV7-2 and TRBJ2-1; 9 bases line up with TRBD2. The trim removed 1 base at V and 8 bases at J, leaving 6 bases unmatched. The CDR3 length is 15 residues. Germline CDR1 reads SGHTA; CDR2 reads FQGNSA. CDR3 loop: CASSLVGGREYEQFF. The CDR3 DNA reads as TGTGCCAGCAGCTTAGTGGGCGGGAGGGAGTATGAGCAGTTCTTC.

CDR3 protein: CASSPATRPNQPQHF. DNA of the CDR3: TGTGCCAGCAGTCCCGCGACCAGGCCCAATCAGCCCCAGCATTTT. The rearrangement links TRBV27 to TRBJ1-5; no firm D call. V gave up 5 bases and J gave up 3 bases, with 14 bases separating them. The CDR3 spans 15 residues. In germline, CDR1 is MNHEY, CDR2 SMNVEV (reference sequence).

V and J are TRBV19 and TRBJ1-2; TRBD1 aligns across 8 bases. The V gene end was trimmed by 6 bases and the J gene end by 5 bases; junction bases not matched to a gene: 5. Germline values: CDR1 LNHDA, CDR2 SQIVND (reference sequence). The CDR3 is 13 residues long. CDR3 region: CASRHDRGYGYTF. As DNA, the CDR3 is TGTGCCAGTAGACACGACAGGGGTTATGGCTACACCTTC.

The DNA for the CDR3 is TGTGCCAGCAGGTGGCGGTTACGGGGAACGGATGAGCAGTTCTTC. The encoded protein is CASRWRLRGTDEQFF. The rearrangement joins TRBV5-6 to TRBJ2-1, with D possibly matching TRBD2 (5 bases). Germline lookup yields CDR1 SGHDT and CDR2 YYEEEE. The CDR3 is 15 residues long. Trimming took off 5 bases at V and 8 bases at J, with 20 bases between the two ends.

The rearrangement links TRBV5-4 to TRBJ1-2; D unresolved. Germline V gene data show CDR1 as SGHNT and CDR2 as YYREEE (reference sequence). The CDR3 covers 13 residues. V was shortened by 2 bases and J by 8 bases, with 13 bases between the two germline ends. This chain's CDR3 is CASSFGGAVGYTF. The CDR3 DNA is TGTGCCAGCAGCTTCGGAGGAGCTGTAGGCTACACCTTC. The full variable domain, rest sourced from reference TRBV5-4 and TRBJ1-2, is ETGVTQSPTHLIKTRGQQVTLRCSSQSGHNTVSWYQQALGQGPQFIFQYYREEENGRGNFPPRFSGLQFPNYSSELNVNALELDDSALYLCASSFGGAVGYTFGSGTRLTVV.

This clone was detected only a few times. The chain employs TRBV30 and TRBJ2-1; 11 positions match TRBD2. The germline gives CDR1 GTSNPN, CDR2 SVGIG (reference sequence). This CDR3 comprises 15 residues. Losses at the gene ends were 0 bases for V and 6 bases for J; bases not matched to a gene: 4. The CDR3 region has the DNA TGTGCCTGGAGTGTTGAGACTAGCGGGGTCAATGAGCAGTTCTTC. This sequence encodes CAWSVETSGVNEQFF.